Each of the 5 T cell receptor beta chains below was sequenced from the same sample in a study of T-cell memory formation after mild COVID-19. TCRdb independently ran MiXCR on the 5' RACE reads; one entry per CDR3 protein. The profile shows around 200,000 distinct CDR3 sequences, roughly a fifth of them singletons. Sequencing was carried out using PBMCs or a T cell subset sorted from them (not recorded which). These receptors were collected from an adult woman who had mild COVID-19 (a few samples of this study predate the infection). Cell type and time point are not known.

This clonotype was seen more than once but under ten times. The chain employs TRBV12-3 or TRBV12-4 and TRBJ1-1; D remains ambiguous. Trimming cost V 3 bases and J 4 bases, with 6 bases left between them. The CDR3 is 12 amino acids. The CDR3 protein is CASSFGVTEAFF. The CDR3 DNA reads as TGTGCCAGCAGTTTTGGGGTCACTGAAGCTTTCTTT.

The chain joins TRBV13 to TRBJ1-1; perhaps TRBD1 as D (5 bases). Trimming took off 1 base at V and 1 base at J, with 13 bases between the two ends. This CDR3 has 16 amino acids. Germline CDR1 is PRHDT and CDR2 is FYEKMQ (reference sequence). CDR3 loop: CASSLEGPGANTEAFF. DNA for the CDR3: TGTGCCAGCAGCTTAGAGGGACCCGGAGCGAACACTGAAGCTTTCTTT. Together with reference TRBV13 and TRBJ1-1, the CDR3 gives the full variable domain: AAGVIQSPRHLIKEKRETATLKCYPIPRHDTVYWYQQGPGQDPQFLISFYEKMQSDKGSIPDRFSAQQFSDYHSELNMSSLELGDSALYFCASSLEGPGANTEAFFGQGTRLTVV.

The CDR3 sequence: CASRRPSPQGSPLHF. The CDR3 DNA is TGTGCCAGCAGGAGACCGTCTCCTCAAGGTTCACCCCTCCACTTT. The J gene is TRBJ1-6, the V gene TRBV6-5; D is ambiguous. The CDR3 totals 15 residues. The V and J ends lost 6 bases and 9 bases respectively, with 18 bases between them. Germline loops: CDR1 MNHEY, CDR2 SVGAGI.

The chain links TRBV7-8 to TRBJ2-1; TRBD2 is a possible D gene (5 bases). The germline V gene encodes CDR1 SGHVS and CDR2 FQNEAQ. Between the trimmed V and J ends, which lost 1 base and 3 bases, there was a span of 10 bases. The CDR3 consists of 15 residues. The CDR3 nucleotides read TGTGCCAGCAGCTTAGACGGGGTGCACTACAATGAGCAGTTCTTC. As protein: CASSLDGVHYNEQFF.

This chain joins TRBV30 and TRBJ2-5; the D gene is possibly TRBD1 (5 bases). Germline CDR1 and CDR2: GTSNPN and SVGIG (reference sequence). The CDR3 has 12 residues. V lost 0 bases and J lost 4, with 6 bases in between. CDR3 loop: CAWSVQVETQYF. The DNA for the CDR3 is TGTGCCTGGAGTGTACAGGTAGAGACCCAGTACTTC.